Below are 27 T cell receptor beta chains sequenced from a single sample in a study of cytomegalovirus exposure and HLA in healthy donors. Use of 60 Vbeta and 13 Jbeta primers characterized the PCR. Libraries were prepared by immunoSEQ multiplex PCR; TCRdb keeps only in-frame clonotypes and omits some of them. Altogether 150,000 or so clones are present, 75% to 80% being singletons, with the ten largest covering 3.5% to 5%. The sequenced sample was PBMCs. The receptors were sampled from a male donor in good health and CMV-seronegative.

The gene calls are TRBV6-5 and TRBJ2-7, with D maybe TRBD2 (6 bases). Trimming removed 6 bases at V and 6 bases at J, with 18 bases between. CDR3 length: 14 residues. Germline V lookup: CDR1 MNHEY, CDR2 SVGAGI. CDR3 protein: CASSRGLYFGEQYF. The CDR3 DNA sequence: TGTGCCAGCAGCCGGGGACTTTATTTTGGCGAGCAGTACTTC.

The chain uses TRBV7-6 and TRBJ2-7; the match to TRBD2 covers 7 bases. Germline loops: CDR1 SGHVS, CDR2 FNYEAQ. The CDR3 length is 12 residues. V dropped 3 bases and J dropped 7; count of bases not matched to a gene: 3. The CDR3 DNA is TGTGCCAGCAGCTTGGGGGGGATGGAGCAGTACTTC. This translates into CASSLGGMEQYF.

This clone has a single count. The V call is TRBV2, the J call TRBJ2-2; 8 positions match TRBD2. The CDR3 is 15 amino acids. Germline assignment: CDR1 SNHLY and CDR2 FYNNEI. The V gene end was trimmed by 8 bases and the J gene end by 0 bases; junction bases not matched to a gene: 5. The CDR3 DNA is TGTGCCAGCGGAGGGGGACTAGCGAACACCGGGGAGCTGTTTTTT. This translates into CASGGGLANTGELFF.

The count of this clone is one. V and J are TRBV18 and TRBJ1-6; D is perhaps TRBD1 (6 bases). In germline, CDR1 is KGHSH, CDR2 LQKENI. The V end lost 3 bases, the J end lost 0 bases, and 9 bases lay between the germline ends. The CDR3 totals 16 residues. CDR3 residues: CASSPRGSSYNSPLHF. Written as DNA, the CDR3 is TGTGCCAGCTCACCGAGGGGGAGCTCCTATAATTCACCCCTCCACTTT.

The chain joins TRBV10-3 to TRBJ1-1; a possible D gene is TRBD1 (5 bases). Between the trimmed V and J ends, which lost 8 bases and 4 bases, there was a span of 14 bases. Germline CDR1 is ENHRY and CDR2 is SYGVKD. The CDR3 totals 13 residues. This CDR3 reads CAIAGPRGTEAFF. In DNA form, the CDR3 reads TGTGCCATCGCGGGACCTAGGGGCACTGAAGCTTTCTTT.

The rearrangement joins TRBV11-2 to TRBJ2-7, with D tentatively TRBD2 (6 bases). This CDR3 has 16 amino acids. V was cut by 5 bases and J by 4 bases, with 21 bases left in between. Looked up from germline, CDR1 is SGHAT and CDR2 is FQNNGV. The DNA of the CDR3 is TGTGCCAGCAGCACCCAAGGAGGGACCCCCCCTTACGAGCAGTACTTC. It codes for CASSTQGGTPPYEQYF.

The chain joins TRBV12-5 to TRBJ1-1; D might be TRBD1 (6 bases). This CDR3 is 17 amino acids long. V was shortened by 3 bases and J by 3 bases, with 20 bases between the two germline ends. CDR1 LGHNT and CDR2 FRNRAP come from the germline V gene. CDR3 nucleotides: TGTGCTAGTGGTTTCAGGGGAAAATGGGATAAGGACACTGAAGCTTTCTTT. This translates into CASGFRGKWDKDTEAFF. The complete variable domain, with remaining parts taken from reference TRBV12-5 and TRBJ1-1, reads DARVTQTPRHKVTEMGQEVTMRCQPILGHNTVFWYRQTMMQGLELLAYFRNRAPLDDSGMPKDRFSAEMPDATLATLKIQPSEPRDSAVYFCASGFRGKWDKDTEAFFGQGTRLTVV.

The chain joins TRBV6-5 to TRBJ1-1; D uncertain. CDR1 and CDR2 (germline): MNHEY, SVGAGI. The CDR3 extends over 13 amino acids. Trimming shortened V by 5 bases and J by 0 bases, and 7 bases separated the two germline ends. The CDR3 DNA sequence: TGTGCCAGCAGTCAACAGCTGAACACTGAAGCTTTCTTT. Translating gives CASSQQLNTEAFF.

The chain combines TRBV6-1 with TRBJ1-2, with D possibly being TRBD1 (5 bases). The germline V and J ends were trimmed by 1 base and 5 bases, with 8 bases remaining between them. The CDR3 spans 13 residues. Germline lookup yields CDR1 MNHNS and CDR2 SASEGT. CDR3 loop: CASSEEGLYGYTF. The CDR3 nucleotides read TGTGCCAGCAGTGAAGAGGGGCTGTATGGCTACACCTTC.

This chain joins TRBV27 and TRBJ2-6; a weak D match, TRBD1 (5 bases). In germline, CDR1 is MNHEY, CDR2 SMNVEV (reference sequence). V lost 2 bases to trimming and J lost 3 bases, with 8 bases between them. This CDR3 comprises 15 residues. The CDR3: CASSLRGGGANVLTF. As DNA, the CDR3 is TGTGCCAGCAGTTTAAGGGGCGGTGGGGCCAACGTCCTGACTTTC.

The count of this clone is one. The V gene is TRBV19, the J gene TRBJ2-2, with D uncertain. Trimming left V 3 bases short and J 6 bases short, with 8 bases between. The CDR3 consists of 13 residues. The V gene's germline CDR1 is LNHDA and CDR2 SQIVND (reference sequence). The CDR3 DNA follows: TGTGCCAGTAGTATTGCTAGTTCCGGGGAGCTGTTTTTT. Amino acids: CASSIASSGELFF.

This clone was picked up a small number of times. V is TRBV7-9 and J is TRBJ2-5, with 9 bases lining up with TRBD1. The end of the DNA is better explained by TRBJ2-7, so the J call may be wrong. The CDR3 spans 14 residues. CDR1 SEHNR and CDR2 FQNEAQ come from the germline V gene (reference sequence). The DNA of the CDR3 is TGTGCCAGCAGCCCCGGGACAGGGACCTACGAGCAGTACTTC. Protein sequence: CASSPGTGTYEQYF.

The V and J genes are TRBV18 and TRBJ1-5, with 7 nucleotides matching TRBD1. Per the germline V gene, CDR1 is KGHSH and CDR2 is LQKENI. With 3 bases clipped from V and 5 bases from J, the junction kept 4 bases outside the gene matches. This CDR3 comprises 14 residues. For the CDR3, the DNA is TGTGCCAGCTCACCCGACAGGGACGATCAGCCCCAGCATTTT. The encoded protein is CASSPDRDDQPQHF.

In its sample, this clone was seen a few times. The rearrangement links TRBV4-2 to TRBJ1-6; D possibly corresponds to TRBD1 (5 bases). The germline V gene encodes CDR1 LGHNA and CDR2 YNFKEQ. The CDR3 is made up of 15 amino acids. V was cut by 0 bases and J by 9 bases, with 12 bases left in between. The CDR3 spells CASSQDSGKGSPLHF. For the CDR3, the DNA is TGTGCCAGCAGCCAAGATTCAGGGAAGGGTTCACCCCTCCACTTT.

CDR3 protein: CASSVGNRNTEAFF. The CDR3 DNA reads as TGTGCCAGCAGCGTAGGAAACAGGAACACTGAAGCTTTCTTT. This chain connects TRBV9 to TRBJ1-1; D call uncertain. The germline V and J ends were trimmed by 0 bases and 1 base, with 7 bases remaining between them. In germline, CDR1 is SGDLS, CDR2 YYNGEE. The CDR3 sequence is 14 residues long.

The CDR3 DNA sequence: TGTGCCAGCAGCGCCAGCGGGGGCCTGAACACTGAAGCTTTCTTT. This gives the protein CASSASGGLNTEAFF. The chain recombines TRBV7-6 with TRBJ1-1, with a possible D match to TRBD1 (6 bases). The CDR3 loop spans 15 amino acids. Per the germline V gene, CDR1 is SGHVS and CDR2 is FNYEAQ. Deletions cut 5 bases from V and 0 bases from J, with 13 bases between.

This clone turned up a few times. The chain recombines TRBV5-4 with TRBJ1-2; 7 nucleotides match TRBD1. V was pared by 4 bases and J by 8 bases, with 8 bases of the junction left unmatched. The CDR3 has 13 amino acids. Looked up from germline, CDR1 is SGHNT and CDR2 is YYREEE (reference sequence). The CDR3 spells CASSHGTAQGYTF. The CDR3 DNA reads as TGTGCCAGCAGCCACGGGACAGCTCAAGGCTACACCTTC. Full variable domain (missing parts from reference TRBV5-4 and TRBJ1-2): ETGVTQSPTHLIKTRGQQVTLRCSSQSGHNTVSWYQQALGQGPQFIFQYYREEENGRGNFPPRFSGLQFPNYSSELNVNALELDDSALYLCASSHGTAQGYTFGSGTRLTVV.

The chain employs TRBV4-1 and TRBJ1-2; D is unclear. Germline values: CDR1 MGHRA, CDR2 YSYEKL. The V and J ends lost 4 bases and 2 bases respectively, with 11 bases between them. This CDR3 has 14 amino acids. DNA of the CDR3: TGCGCCAGCAGCCGGATGACACGGAACTATGGCTACACCTTC. Protein sequence: CASSRMTRNYGYTF.

The chain recombines TRBV19 with TRBJ1-5; D gene ambiguous. Germline V CDR1 and CDR2: LNHDA, SQIVND (reference sequence). The CDR3 runs 17 residues. Between the trimmed V and J ends, which lost 5 bases and 1 base, there was a span of 18 bases. CDR3 residues: CASSETLRRVSNQPQHF. The CDR3 nucleotides read TGTGCCAGTAGTGAGACCCTCCGGAGGGTAAGCAATCAGCCCCAGCATTTT.

The gene calls are TRBV7-6 and TRBJ1-1; D is ambiguous. Germline loops: CDR1 SGHVS, CDR2 FNYEAQ. V lost 3 bases and J 0 bases, leaving 5 bases between the germline ends. This CDR3 contains 13 residues. In DNA form, the CDR3 reads TGTGCCAGCAGCTTGGCAATGAACACTGAAGCTTTCTTT. This codes for CASSLAMNTEAFF.

There are a few counts of this clone. The rearrangement joins TRBV28 to TRBJ2-7; possible D gene TRBD2, 5 bases. The CDR3 extends over 12 amino acids. Germline V gene data show CDR1 as MDHEN and CDR2 as SYDVKM. Trimming took 7 bases from V and 4 from J, leaving 11 bases between them. In DNA, the CDR3 is TGTGCCAGCAATGTGGGAGTTTACGAGCAGTACTTC. Protein sequence: CASNVGVYEQYF.

This chain links TRBV7-6 with TRBJ2-5; weak D call: TRBD1 (5 bases). The DNA end favors TRBJ2-7, so the J call may be wrong. The CDR3 loop spans 16 amino acids. The V gene's germline CDR1 is SGHVS and CDR2 FNYEAQ. Here the CDR3 DNA reads TGTGCCAGCAGCCCCCGTGCAGGGCCACTCTCCTACGAGCAGTACTTC. This encodes CASSPRAGPLSYEQYF.

CDR3 residues: CASSQDLGQGARDGYTF. The CDR3 DNA reads as TGCGCCAGCAGCCAAGATCTTGGGCAGGGGGCGCGGGATGGCTACACCTTC. This sequence joins TRBV4-3 and TRBJ1-2, with 8 bases lining up with TRBD1. The CDR3 is made up of 17 amino acids. The junction had 12 bases not matched to a gene; V was cut back by 0 bases and J by 6 bases. The germline gives CDR1 LGHNA, CDR2 YSLEER.

CDR3 DNA: TGCGCCAGCAGCCAAGATTCCCCAACGGGGGGCCGGGGCTACACCTTC. It yields the protein CASSQDSPTGGRGYTF. The V and J genes are TRBV4-3 and TRBJ1-2; D is possibly TRBD1 (6 bases). The CDR3 is 16 amino acids. Trimming removed 0 bases at V and 8 bases at J, with 19 bases between. Per the germline V gene, CDR1 is LGHNA and CDR2 is YSLEER.

V gene TRBV6-5 combines with J gene TRBJ2-6; maybe TRBD2 (5 bases). Trimming took 0 bases from V and 0 from J, leaving 6 bases between them. This CDR3 spans 16 amino acids. Germline CDR1 is MNHEY and CDR2 is SVGAGI. In nucleotides, the CDR3 is TGTGCCAGCAGTTACTCCGAGGGCTCTGGGGCCAACGTCCTGACTTTC. This sequence encodes CASSYSEGSGANVLTF.

The chain combines TRBV6-5 with TRBJ2-1, with 14 positions matching TRBD2. Germline V gene lookup returns CDR1 MNHEY and CDR2 SVGAGI. With V trimmed by 10 bases and J by 8 bases, 4 bases remained unmatched. The CDR3 length is 13 residues. DNA for the CDR3: TGTGCCACTCGACTAGCGGGAGGGGATGAGCAGTTCTTC. Its protein is CATRLAGGDEQFF.

The J gene is TRBJ2-7, the V gene TRBV6-5, with 8 bases matching TRBD2. The CDR3 is 14 residues long. Germline V gives CDR1 MNHEY, CDR2 SVGAGI. V was pared by 8 bases and J by 3 bases, with 9 bases of the junction left unmatched. This CDR3 is CASGNVAGRYEQYF. The CDR3 nucleotides are TGTGCCAGCGGGAACGTAGCGGGGCGCTACGAGCAGTACTTC.